This T cell receptor (beta chain) appears in the sequencing data of a study of blood T cell repertoires in COVID-19. The overall study: T cells, B-cell-depleted T cells, or PBMCs supplied cDNA or gDNA.

Assay used: immunoSEQ multiplex PCR; TCRdb lists only in-frame clones, some missing. The data hold about 61,000 clones, with more than 70% observed a single time. This CDR3 has 16 residues. The germline gives CDR1 SGHKS, CDR2 YYEKEE (reference sequence). J lost 0 bases, V lost 4 bases, and 7 bases had no gene match. This clonotype originated in a woman in her 50s with active or convalescent COVID-19. Specimen: peripheral blood. The chain carries TRBV5-5 and TRBJ1-5, with TRBD1 matching 7 bases. This CDR3 reads CASSLGTDNSNQPQHF. The CDR3 DNA follows: TGTGCCAGCAGCCTGGGGACAGATAATAGCAATCAGCCCCAGCATTTT.